The 27 T cell receptor beta chains listed next were all sequenced from one sample in a study of sequential checkpoint blockade in melanoma. Produced via immunoSEQ multiplex PCR; TCRdb's table is partial and in-frame only. Here the sample spans 16,000 or so clones, 85% to 95% being singletons. Treatment described: randomized to nivolumab then ipilimumab (arm A) or the reverse (arm B). The sample consisted of CD8+ T cells sorted from blood (inferred from file names), taken from a patient given nivolumab and ipilimumab in sequence. These TCRs come from a human donor with melanoma.

Details on this clone: No DNA is shown, since the ends of the CDR3 on it are uncertain; the CDR3 is the one TCRdb lists. The chain links TRBV28 to TRBJ1-1; the table assigns TRBD1, which was not confirmed against the DNA. Germline loops: CDR1 MDHEN, CDR2 SYDVKM. The CDR3 has 14 residues if both end residues are counted. CDR3 region: CASSLFGTGSKSFF.

The V gene is TRBV9, the J gene TRBJ1-3, with D perhaps matching TRBD1 (6 bases). From germline, CDR1 is SGDLS and CDR2 YYNGEE. The germline V and J ends were trimmed by 0 bases and 4 bases, with 14 bases remaining between them. The CDR3 is 16 amino acids. The CDR3 here is CASSVEGSRGGNTIYF. The CDR3 DNA sequence: TGTGCCAGCAGCGTAGAGGGTTCCAGGGGAGGAAACACCATATATTTT. Full variable domain (missing parts from reference TRBV9 and TRBJ1-3): DSGVTQTPKHLITATGQRVTLRCSPRSGDLSVYWYQQSLDQGLQFLIQYYNGEERAKGNILERFSAQQFPDLHSELNLSSLELGDSALYFCASSVEGSRGGNTIYFGEGSWLTVV.

This rearrangement joins TRBV25-1 to TRBJ1-3, with a possible D match to TRBD1 (5 bases). The CDR3 covers 11 residues. Per the germline V gene, CDR1 is MGHDK and CDR2 is SYGVNS. The V end was cut by 8 bases, the J end by 15 bases, with 17 bases between. Here the CDR3 reads CASGRGTGQYF. DNA of the CDR3: TGTGCCAGCGGGCGGGGGACCGGACAATATTTT.

The chain has TRBV7-9 and TRBJ2-7; maybe TRBD2 (5 bases). The V end was cut by 5 bases, the J end by 2 bases, with 16 bases between. Germline lookup yields CDR1 SEHNR and CDR2 FQNEAQ (reference sequence). This CDR3 region has 15 residues. The DNA for the CDR3 is TGTGCCAGCAGCCCCGACACGGGGTCGGCCTACGAGCAGTACTTC. This encodes CASSPDTGSAYEQYF.

J is TRBJ2-1 and V is TRBV5-1; TRBD2 agrees at 7 bases. CDR3 length: 16 residues. The germline V gene encodes CDR1 SGHRS and CDR2 YFSETQ. V lost 4 bases and J lost 3; bases outside the gene matches: 10. The CDR3 DNA is TGCGCCAGCAGCCGTTTAGCGGGCCCCGTCTACAATGAGCAGTTCTTC. Its protein is CASSRLAGPVYNEQFF.

The V and J genes are TRBV6-5 and TRBJ1-5, with a possible D match to TRBD1 (5 bases). The CDR3 totals 13 residues. CDR1 is MNHEY, CDR2 SVGAGI, per germline. V was trimmed by 5 bases and J by 6 bases, leaving 11 bases between them. The CDR3 sequence is CASSSGGGQPQHF. Written as DNA, the CDR3 is TGTGCCAGCAGTAGCGGGGGGGGTCAGCCCCAGCATTTT.

The V and J genes are TRBV7-9 and TRBJ1-6; 8 bases fit TRBD1. Trimming removed 6 bases from V and 5 bases from J; junction bases left unmatched: 6. CDR3 length equals 15 residues. Germline V gene sequence: CDR1 SEHNR, CDR2 FQNEAQ (reference sequence). The CDR3 sequence is CASSNGQGNNSPLHF. In DNA form, the CDR3 reads TGTGCCAGCAGTAATGGACAGGGTAATAATTCACCCCTCCACTTT. Drawing the rest from reference TRBV7-9 and TRBJ1-6, the complete variable domain is DTGVSQNPRHKITKRGQNVTFRCDPISEHNRLYWYRQTLGQGPEFLTYFQNEAQLEKSRLLSDRFSAERPKGSFSTLEIQRTEQGDSAMYLCASSNGQGNNSPLHFGNGTRLTVT.

Here the CDR3 reads CATSSLQGTHEQYV. CDR3 nucleotide sequence: TGTGCCACCAGCAGTCTACAGGGAACCCACGAGCAGTACGTC. The chain is built from TRBV15 and TRBJ2-7, with D tentatively TRBD1 (6 bases). CDR1 and CDR2 from the germline V gene are LNHNV and YYDKDF (reference sequence). V was trimmed by 3 bases and J by 5 bases, leaving 14 bases between them. The CDR3 has 14 residues.

The genes are TRBV4-1 and TRBJ1-2; the D is unclear. Germline V gene data show CDR1 as MGHRA and CDR2 as YSYEKL. The V end was cut by 1 base, the J end by 4 bases, with 13 bases between. The CDR3 has 15 residues. This CDR3 reads CASSQGSLRGYGYTF. As DNA, the CDR3 is TGCGCCAGCAGCCAAGGTTCCCTTAGAGGCTATGGCTACACCTTC.

V usage is TRBV2 and J usage is TRBJ2-7; D unclear. Between the trimmed V and J ends, which lost 4 bases and 0 bases, there was a span of 10 bases. The CDR3 contains 14 residues. Germline CDR1 is SNHLY and CDR2 is FYNNEI. Written as DNA, the CDR3 is TGTGCCAGCAGTGTTTTCGCGGCCTCCTACGAGCAGTACTTC. Translation: CASSVFAASYEQYF.

The rearrangement links TRBV19 to TRBJ2-7; the match to TRBD2 covers 8 bases. This CDR3 is built from 13 residues. Germline loops: CDR1 LNHDA, CDR2 SQIVND (reference sequence). After removal of 5 bases from V and 7 bases from J, the junction contained 7 bases not matched to a gene. This chain's CDR3 is CASSPGLAGEQYF. In DNA, the CDR3 is TGTGCCAGTAGTCCCGGACTAGCAGGGGAGCAGTACTTC.

The chain links TRBV9 to TRBJ1-6; tentatively, D is TRBD1 (6 bases). The length of the CDR3 is 15 residues. Germline V gene lookup returns CDR1 SGDLS and CDR2 YYNGEE. The ends were cut back, 0 bases at V and 8 bases at J, with 12 bases in the middle. CDR3: CASSVAEGGYSPLHF. The CDR3 DNA follows: TGTGCCAGCAGCGTAGCGGAAGGGGGTTATTCACCCCTCCACTTT.

This chain joins TRBV27 and TRBJ2-1, with 13 bases identical to TRBD2. Trimming at V came to 2 bases and at J to 7 bases, leaving 11 bases not matched to a gene. Germline assignment: CDR1 MNHEY and CDR2 SMNVEV (reference sequence). This CDR3 has 18 amino acids. The DNA of the CDR3 is TGTGCCAGCAGTTTAGGGTACGGACTAGCGGGAGTGGGGAATGAGCAGTTCTTC. As protein: CASSLGYGLAGVGNEQFF.

About this clone: Other DNA sequences of this sample code for an identical CDR3. The rearrangement uses TRBV7-9 and TRBJ1-1; TRBD1 matches 7 bases. Trimming at V came to 5 bases and at J to 5 bases, leaving 2 bases not matched to a gene. CDR1 and CDR2 from the germline V gene are SEHNR and FQNEAQ (reference sequence). The CDR3 runs 12 residues. The CDR3 region has the DNA TGTGCCAGCAGCCCAGGGGGGACTGAAGCTTTCTTT. As protein: CASSPGGTEAFF.

The chain joins TRBV13 to TRBJ2-7, with 9 bases identical to TRBD1. The CDR3 is 14 residues long. The ends lost 6 bases at V and 5 bases at J; junction bases unmatched: 8. Germline V gene data show CDR1 as PRHDT and CDR2 as FYEKMQ (reference sequence). DNA of the CDR3: TGTGCCAGCAGTTACAGGGGGCCGGCTCACGAGCAGTACGTC. Its translation is CASSYRGPAHEQYV.

This clone rates as medium-sized. The J gene is TRBJ2-7, the V gene TRBV27; 9 nucleotides match TRBD1. Trimming at V came to 7 bases and at J to 2 bases, leaving 12 bases not matched to a gene. The CDR3 is 16 amino acids. Per germline, CDR1 MNHEY and CDR2 SMNVEV (reference sequence). Here the CDR3 DNA reads TGTGCCAGCACCCCCTCGCGACGGGACAGGGCCTACGAGCAGTACTTC. It is translated as CASTPSRRDRAYEQYF.

This clone was found once. This chain joins TRBV7-2 and TRBJ2-7, with 15 bases aligning to TRBD2. V gave up 4 bases and J gave up 6 bases; unmatched junction bases: 16. This CDR3 region has 19 residues. In germline, CDR1 is SGHTA, CDR2 FQGNSA. The CDR3, as DNA: TGTACCAGCAGCTCCCTGCCGGGACTAGCGGGAGGCGCTCATCCCGAGCAGTACTTC. Protein: CTSSSLPGLAGGAHPEQYF.

The J gene is TRBJ1-1, the V gene TRBV28; D remains unclear. Trimming took off 3 bases at V and 6 bases at J, with 11 bases between the two ends. The CDR3 is 13 amino acids. From germline, CDR1 is MDHEN and CDR2 SYDVKM. The CDR3 DNA reads as TGTGCCAGCAGTTTTCGGGTGAATTCTGAAGCTTTCTTT. Translation gives CASSFRVNSEAFF.

This chain links TRBV5-1 with TRBJ1-2, with 7 bases lining up with TRBD1. Germline lookup yields CDR1 SGHRS and CDR2 YFSETQ. With V trimmed by 5 bases and J by 0 bases, 7 bases remained unmatched. This CDR3 contains 15 residues. In DNA, the CDR3 is TGCGCCAGCAGACAGGGGTCGTACGCTAACTATGGCTACACCTTC. It yields the protein CASRQGSYANYGYTF.

The V gene is TRBV2, the J gene TRBJ1-2, with a tentative D call TRBD1 (5 bases). Trimming stripped 6 bases from V and 2 bases from J, with 16 bases between. CDR3 length equals 15 residues. Germline V gives CDR1 SNHLY, CDR2 FYNNEI. The CDR3 DNA is TGTGCCAGCAGGGAGACAGTTCCTGTAAACTATGGCTACACCTTC. The encoded protein is CASRETVPVNYGYTF.

The chain couples TRBV15 to TRBJ1-5, with unresolved D. Deletions cut 1 base from V and 6 bases from J, with 4 bases between. The CDR3 spans 12 residues. The germline V gene encodes CDR1 LNHNV and CDR2 YYDKDF (reference sequence). In nucleotides, the CDR3 is TGTGCCACCAGCAGAGCGGGTCAGCCCCAGCATTTT. Its protein product is CATSRAGQPQHF.

The chain recombines TRBV4-2 with TRBJ1-2; no firm D call. The germline V gene has CDR1 LGHNA and CDR2 YNFKEQ. The CDR3 loop spans 15 amino acids. Deletions cut 2 bases from V and 6 bases from J, with 16 bases between. CDR3 residues: CASSQPPSRYDGYTF. As DNA, the CDR3 is TGTGCCAGCAGCCAACCCCCGAGCAGGTACGATGGCTACACCTTC.

The genes are TRBV7-6 and TRBJ1-2; no definite D call. Germline CDR1 reads SGHVS; CDR2 reads FNYEAQ. Trimming removed 4 bases at V and 4 bases at J, with 16 bases between. The CDR3 runs 15 residues. This chain's CDR3 is CASSSFAGSLYGYTF. Here the CDR3 DNA reads TGTGCCAGCAGCTCCTTCGCCGGGTCCCTCTATGGCTACACCTTC.

This chain uses TRBV13 with TRBJ2-2; a weak D match, TRBD2 (6 bases). V was shortened by 4 bases and J by 7 bases, with 13 bases between the two germline ends. Germline V gene sequence: CDR1 PRHDT, CDR2 FYEKMQ (reference sequence). The CDR3 length is 14 residues. DNA of the CDR3: TGTGCCAGCAGCTCGGGACTTCAACACGGGGAGCTGTTTTTT. It yields the protein CASSSGLQHGELFF. Full variable domain (rest looked up from reference TRBV13 and TRBJ2-2): AAGVIQSPRHLIKEKRETATLKCYPIPRHDTVYWYQQGPGQDPQFLISFYEKMQSDKGSIPDRFSAQQFSDYHSELNMSSLELGDSALYFCASSSGLQHGELFFGEGSRLTVL.

The chain combines TRBV4-1 with TRBJ2-7, with 9 bases that match TRBD2. The ends lost 4 bases at V and 0 bases at J; junction bases unmatched: 4. The CDR3 has 15 amino acids. Germline CDR1 is MGHRA and CDR2 is YSYEKL. Written as DNA, the CDR3 is TGCGCCAGCAGCCTTGGGCGGGGGGGCTCCTACGAGCAGTACTTC. Encoded protein: CASSLGRGGSYEQYF.

This rearrangement joins TRBV6-1 to TRBJ2-7; 8 bases are shared with TRBD2. This CDR3 has 14 residues. Germline CDR1 and CDR2: MNHNS and SASEGT. V was clipped by 7 bases and J by 0 bases; unmatched bases: 5. CDR3 coding DNA: TGTGCCAGCACTGCGGGAGGTATCTCCTACGAGCAGTACTTC. Protein: CASTAGGISYEQYF.

This chain links TRBV11-1 with TRBJ2-7; D is undetermined. This CDR3 contains 13 residues. CDR1 and CDR2 (germline): SGHAT, FQDESV (reference sequence). V lost 6 bases and J lost 7, with 16 bases in between. The CDR3 spells CASSPGAPWEQYV. CDR3 DNA: TGTGCCAGCAGTCCAGGCGCCCCTTGGGAGCAGTACGTC.